Listed below are T cell receptor beta chains from one sample, sequenced in a study of PD-1 blockade in classical Hodgkin lymphoma. Generated by immunoSEQ multiplex PCR, the TCRdb table keeps only in-frame clones and is missing some. There are roughly 9,000 clones in the sample; roughly 84% occur only once, and 9% to 14% lies in the top ten. The specimen was CD4+ T cells from blood, collected at baseline. Receptors originate from a human donor with classical Hodgkin lymphoma. Both conserved end residues are part of each CDR3. The D gene is left open where the match is weak. Clone size, where shown, is once, few, many, or a class for clones that have expanded.

>TRBV25-1|TRBJ2-3|NA|NA
TGTGCCAGCAGTGAGAGGGCGCCCCATATCGGTACGCAGTATTTT
CASSERAPHIGTQYF
>TRBV4-1|TRBJ2-1|NA|NA
TGCGCCAGCAGCCAAGATCTCGCCGGGGATAGCAAGCGGGAGCAGTTCTTC
CASSQDLAGDSKREQFF
>TRBV28|TRBJ1-5|TRBD1|once
TGTGCCAGCAGTTTACCTACAGGGGGCTCTCAGCCCCAGCATTTT
CASSLPTGGSQPQHF
>TRBV18|TRBJ2-7|TRBD1|NA
TGTGCCAGCTCCGGACAGGGGGGAGTTTACGAGCAGTACTTC
CASSGQGGVYEQYF
>TRBV6-1|TRBJ2-3|NA|NA
TGTGCCAGCAGCTCTAGCGGCACAGATACGCAGTATTTT
CASSSSGTDTQYF
>TRBV6-1|TRBJ1-5|NA|NA
TGTGCCAGCAGTGCCACAGGGAAGGTGCCCCAGCATTTT
CASSATGKVPQHF
>TRBV28|TRBJ2-3|NA|NA
TGTGCCAGCAGTTTTCTACATTCCACAGATACGCAGTATTTT
CASSFLHSTDTQYF
>TRBV19|TRBJ2-1|NA|NA
TGTGCCAGTAGTATGCTCCTGGAGAGGTCCAGCGATGAGCAGTTCTTC
CASSMLLERSSDEQFF
>TRBV6-1|TRBJ1-3|NA|NA
TGTGCCAGCAGTGAGTTGGCACAGCAAGGAAACACCATATATTTT
CASSELAQQGNTIYF
>TRBV28|TRBJ1-3|NA|few
TGTGCCAGCAGTTTCGGCTCTGGAAACACCATATATTTT
CASSFGSGNTIYF
>TRBV7-2|TRBJ2-2|NA|once
TGTGCCAGCAGCTTGGCCGGGCAGGGGTTCACCGGGGAGCTGTTTTTT
CASSLAGQGFTGELFF
>TRBV18|TRBJ2-2|TRBD2|NA
TGTGCCAGCTCACCGGTTTGGAGGCGAGCTAGCGGGAAGAGGACCGGGGAGCTGTTTTTT
CASSPVWRRASGKRTGELFF
>TRBV7-9|TRBJ2-2|NA|NA
TGTGCCAGCAGTCAGTTGGGGACCGGGGAGCTGTTTTTT
CASSQLGTGELFF
>TRBV28|TRBJ2-1|TRBD1|NA
TGTGCCAGCAGTTTTCGACAGGGCATAGGATCCTACAATGAGCAGTTCTTC
CASSFRQGIGSYNEQFF
>TRBV6-5|TRBJ2-6|NA|NA
TGTGCCAGCAGTTACTCTGGTGCTGGGGCCAACGTCCTGACTTTC
CASSYSGAGANVLTF
>TRBV4-1|TRBJ1-2|NA|NA
TGCGCCAGCAGCCAAGCAGGTGGCTACACCTTC
CASSQAGGYTF
>TRBV27|TRBJ1-1|NA|NA
TGTGCCAGCAGTTTGGGAGGGATGGAGTTCTTT
CASSLGGMEFF
>TRBV11-1|TRBJ1-1|NA|NA
TGTGCCAGCAGCCCGGAGACAGGAACGGCTTTCTTT
CASSPETGTAFF
>TRBV6-1|TRBJ1-5|NA|once
TGTGCCAGCAGAGCCCAGGGGAATCAGCCCCAGCATTTT
CASRAQGNQPQHF
>TRBV7-2|TRBJ2-7|NA|NA
TGTGCCAGCAGCTTAGTCGACCAAACCTACGAGCAGTACTTC
CASSLVDQTYEQYF
>TRBV30|TRBJ2-7|NA|NA
TGTGCCTGGAGTGTCCCGCAACTTTACTACGAGCAGTACTTC
CAWSVPQLYYEQYF
>TRBV6-1|TRBJ2-7|NA|once
TGTGCCAGCACCGCAAAGAACGAGCAGTACTTC
CASTAKNEQYF
>TRBV5-5|TRBJ2-5|TRBD2|NA
TGTGCCAGCAGCCCGAGGACTAGCCAAGAGACCCAGTACTTC
CASSPRTSQETQYF
>TRBV28|TRBJ2-7|NA|NA
TGTGCCAGCACCCCGGTGGGCTACGGTGTAAGGGAGCAGTACTTC
CASTPVGYGVREQYF